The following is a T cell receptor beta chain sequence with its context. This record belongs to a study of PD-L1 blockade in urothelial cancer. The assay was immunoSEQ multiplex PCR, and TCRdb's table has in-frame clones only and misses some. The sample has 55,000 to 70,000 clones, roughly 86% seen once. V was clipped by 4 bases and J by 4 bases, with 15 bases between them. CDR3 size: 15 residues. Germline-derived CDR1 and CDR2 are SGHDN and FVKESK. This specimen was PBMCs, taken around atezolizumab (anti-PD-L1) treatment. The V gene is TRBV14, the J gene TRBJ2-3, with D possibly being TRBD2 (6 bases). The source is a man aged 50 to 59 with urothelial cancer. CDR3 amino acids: CASSRRRASADTQYF. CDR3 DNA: TGTGCCAGCAGCCGGAGGAGGGCCTCTGCAGATACGCAGTATTTT. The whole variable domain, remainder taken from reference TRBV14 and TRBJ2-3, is EAGVTQFPSHSVIEKGQTVTLRCDPISGHDNLYWYRRVMGKEIKFLLHFVKESKQDESGMPNNRFLAERTGGTYSTLKVQPAELEDSGVYFCASSRRRASADTQYFGPGTRLTVL.